The source of this T cell receptor beta chain is a study of blood T cell repertoires in COVID-19. What the recovered Cohort 3 donors had was two negative PCRs, clearance, or symptom resolution. Germline V gene sequence: CDR1 LNHDA, CDR2 SQIVND (reference sequence). V was shortened by 11 bases and J by 2 bases, with 10 bases between the two germline ends. The CDR3 totals 12 residues. TCRdb's copy holds only in-frame clones and misses some; the assay was immunoSEQ multiplex PCR. This table has about 330,000 clones, approximately 88% appearing once. The J gene is TRBJ1-5, the V gene TRBV19, with D unclear. This sequence was found in a man in his thirties or forties who had recovered from COVID-19. The sequenced sample consisted of PBMCs or T cells enriched from blood (not recorded which). The CDR3 protein is CASGWGNQPQHF. The CDR3 DNA is TGTGCCTCCGGGTGGGGCAATCAGCCCCAGCATTTT.